Given below is one TCR beta chain in context. What it binds is unknown. This sample is drawn from a study of graft-versus-host responses after intestinal transplantation. Study-level information: Each of the recipients got a multivisceral, liver-intestinal, or isolated intestinal transplant.

TCRdb's copy holds only in-frame clones and misses some; the assay was immunoSEQ multiplex PCR. The sample has some 87,000 clones, approximately 92% seen once. Germline CDR1 SGHTA, CDR2 FQGTGA. J gave up 5 bases and V 2 bases, and 9 bases lay outside the gene matches. The CDR3 is 16 amino acids. Sample: unstimulated CD8+ T cells sorted from spleen or lymph node cells, taken before transplant. This sequence was found in a human donor who was the organ donor for an intestinal transplant. The V and J genes are TRBV7-3 and TRBJ1-2; 9 bases match TRBD1. The CDR3 sequence: CASSLEVGQGVYGYTF. For the CDR3, the DNA is TGTGCCAGCAGCTTAGAAGTGGGACAGGGTGTTTATGGCTACACCTTC.